This T cell receptor beta chain stems from a study of T cells in Graves' hyperthyroidism and ophthalmopathy. Template material for amplifying TCR beta CDR3 regions consisted of RNA transcripts. An initial round of RT-PCR targeting the TCR CDR3 relied on the HTBI primer set. Via MiXCR, TCRdb re-called the multiplex PCR reads, giving one row per CDR3 protein. The sample consists of roughly 290,000 distinct CDR3 sequences, over 15% of them appearing once. CDR1 and CDR2 from the germline V gene are MNHEY and SMNVEV (reference sequence). There are 14 residues in the CDR3. Turning to this clonotype: One junction end disagrees with the germline gene, perhaps due to a read error.

This clonotype was sampled from a woman aged 55-69 years with Graves' ophthalmopathy. The genes are TRBV27 and TRBJ1-6; D might be TRBD1 (5 bases). Sequenced material: blood. The CDR3 nucleotides read TGTACCAGCAGTGCTCGACAGAGTAATTCACCCCTCCACTTT. Translation gives CTSSARQSNSPLHF.